Sequencing of this TCR beta chain was carried out in a study of blood T cell repertoires in COVID-19. Study-wide background: Samples of COVID-19 (acute and convalescent) were obtained from the United States, Italy and Spain. T cells, B-cell-depleted T cells, or PBMCs provided the cDNA or gDNA that served as material.

Original data processing: Nucleated cell counts were estimated from reference gene primer amplification. Using immunoSEQ multiplex PCR, the repertoire was profiled, and TCRdb retains in-frame clones only, with some absent. V and J calls and clone size come straight from that table; D and trimming were deduced from the DNA. This repertoire shows 250,000 to 300,000 clones, 87% found once; its top ten account for 2% to 2.5%. Looked up from germline, CDR1 is SGHTA and CDR2 is FQGTGA. CDR3 length: 14 amino acids. Deletions cut 0 bases from V and 3 bases from J, with 6 bases between. Sample: peripheral blood. The origin of this receptor is a woman aged 45-60 years who had recovered from COVID-19. The gene calls are TRBV7-3 and TRBJ2-1; D is perhaps TRBD2 (5 bases). Written as DNA, the CDR3 is TGTGCCAGCAGCTTAACCGGGATCTACAATGAGCAGTTCTTC. This translates into CASSLTGIYNEQFF.